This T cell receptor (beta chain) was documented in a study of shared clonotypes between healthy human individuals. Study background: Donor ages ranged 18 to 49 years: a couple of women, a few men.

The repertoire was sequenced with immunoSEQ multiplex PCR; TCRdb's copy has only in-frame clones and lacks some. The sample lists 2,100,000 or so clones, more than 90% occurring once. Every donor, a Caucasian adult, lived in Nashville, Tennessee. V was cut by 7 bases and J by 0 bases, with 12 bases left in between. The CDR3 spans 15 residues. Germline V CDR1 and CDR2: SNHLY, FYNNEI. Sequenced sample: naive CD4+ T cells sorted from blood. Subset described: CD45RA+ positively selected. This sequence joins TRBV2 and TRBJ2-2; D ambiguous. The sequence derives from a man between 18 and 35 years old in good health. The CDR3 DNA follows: TGTGCCAGCAACCCCAGAACCACGAACACCGGGGAGCTGTTTTTT. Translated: CASNPRTTNTGELFF.